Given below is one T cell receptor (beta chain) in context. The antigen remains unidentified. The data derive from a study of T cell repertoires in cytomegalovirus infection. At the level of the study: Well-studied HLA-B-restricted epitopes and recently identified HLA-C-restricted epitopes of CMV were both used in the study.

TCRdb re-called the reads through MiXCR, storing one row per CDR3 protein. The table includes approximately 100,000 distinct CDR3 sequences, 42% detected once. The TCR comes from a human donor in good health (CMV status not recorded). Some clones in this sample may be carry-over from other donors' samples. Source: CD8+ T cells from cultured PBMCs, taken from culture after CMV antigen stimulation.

Here the CDR3 DNA reads TGCGCCAGCAGCCAAGAGGAGGGGGCGGGTAATGAAAAACTGTTTTTT. It specifies CASSQEEGAGNEKLFF. The chain couples TRBV4-1 to TRBJ1-4; 7 bases align to TRBD1. CDR3 size: 16 residues. V lost 0 bases, J lost 4 bases, and 5 bases stayed unmatched. Germline-derived CDR1 and CDR2 are MGHRA and YSYEKL.